The rows below give T cell receptor beta chains drawn from one sample of a study of breast tumors, draining lymph nodes, adjacent tissues. TCRdb reprocessed the multiplex PCR reads with MiXCR, giving one entry per CDR3 protein. The table records 200,000 to 250,000 distinct CDR3 sequences, approximately 36% of them present only once. The sequenced sample consisted of axillary lymph node tissue. Receptors were obtained from a female donor with breast cancer. Some clones in this sample may be carry-over from other donors' samples. The CDR3 runs from the conserved cysteine through the conserved F or W. Fields, in order: D gene, V gene, clone size, J gene, CDR3 protein, CDR3 DNA. The D gene is left open where the match is weak. A row's size may be missing; if present it is once, few, many or a size class.

>NA|TRBV16|many|TRBJ2-3
CASSQSGAADTQYF
TGTGCCAGCAGCCAATCGGGGGCTGCAGATACGCAGTATTTT
>TRBD2|TRBV11-1|many|TRBJ2-7
CASSSILAGGIEQYF
TGTGCCAGCAGCTCAATACTAGCGGGAGGGATCGAGCAGTACTTC
>NA|TRBV20-1|many|TRBJ1-2
CSARDHRGNYGYTF
TGCAGTGCTAGAGATCATAGGGGGAATTATGGCTACACCTTC
>TRBD1|TRBV20-1|many|TRBJ1-2
CSAGTGFYGYTF
TGCAGTGCTGGGACAGGCTTCTATGGCTACACCTTC
>NA|TRBV20-1|many|TRBJ1-2
CSATDRTYGSTF
TGCAGTGCCACTGACAGAACTTATGGCTCCACCTTC
>TRBD1|TRBV7-9|once|TRBJ2-5
CASSFPDRGTGKTQYF
TGTGCCAGCAGCTTCCCGGACAGGGGGACTGGAAAGACCCAGTACTTC
>TRBD2|TRBV30|many|TRBJ2-7
CAWGRGAPGEQYF
TGTGCCTGGGGGCGGGGGGCGCCGGGAGAGCAGTACTTC
>TRBD1|TRBV5-1|NA|TRBJ2-5
CASSWLTGDQETQYF
TGCGCCAGCAGCTGGTTGACAGGGGACCAAGAGACCCAGTACTTC
>TRBD2|TRBV19|many|TRBJ2-2
CASDIAGGPGTGELFF
TGTGCCAGTGATATAGCGGGGGGGCCGGGCACCGGGGAGCTGTTTTTT
>NA|TRBV25-1|NA|TRBJ1-2
CASSDVGDGYGYTF
TGTGCCAGCAGTGATGTTGGGGACGGCTATGGCTACACCTTC
>TRBD1|TRBV19|many|TRBJ1-5
CASRPDRDPYQPQHF
TGTGCCAGTAGACCCGACAGGGACCCCTATCAGCCCCAGCATTTT
>TRBD1|TRBV12-3/TRBV12-4|many|TRBJ1-2
CASSLSWTGIYGYTF
TGTGCCAGCAGTTTATCTTGGACAGGGATCTATGGCTACACCTTC
>NA|TRBV4-3|many|TRBJ2-1
CASSQDDFRSDEQFF
TGCGCCAGCAGCCAAGATGATTTTCGGTCGGATGAGCAGTTCTTC
>TRBD1|TRBV25-1|NA|TRBJ1-2
CASSVGTGGPSYGYTF
TGTGCCAGCAGCGTTGGGACAGGGGGACCCTCCTATGGCTACACCTTC
>TRBD2|TRBV20-1|many|TRBJ2-3
CSAGTLAGDTQYF
TGCAGTGCTGGGACCCTAGCGGGAGATACGCAGTATTTT
>TRBD1|TRBV10-3|NA|TRBJ1-6
CATGQGAQDNSPLHF
TGTGCCACTGGACAGGGGGCTCAGGATAATTCACCCCTCCACTTT
>NA|TRBV7-2|NA|TRBJ1-2
CASSQPNMGDYGYTF
TGTGCCAGCAGCCAACCCAATATGGGTGACTATGGCTACACCTTC